The sequence of this T cell receptor beta chain was determined in a study of tumor-infiltrating lymphocytes in glioblastoma multiforme (dated by TCRdb to the late 2010s). Looking at the study overall: To test whether intratumoral genomic heterogeneity fosters TIL diversity, the study jointly examined somatic mutations, TIL diversity and immune response activity. General study outcomes and caveats: Because T cells carry unequal numbers of TCR transcripts, RNA-based TCR sequencing may distort clone frequencies. T cells were not sorted into functional subsets, and such sorting was noted by the authors as a future improvement. Generalizability was limited because only one glioblastoma patient was included in the TCR and somatic mutation analysis.

For each of the roughly 11 tumor samples, the AllPrep DNA/RNA mini kit was used to purify genomic DNA and total RNA simultaneously. OD 260/280 ratios above 1.9 and RNA integrity numbers above 6.5 were observed for all RNA. To note about this clonotype: No antigen is known for it. A read error may produce the germline difference seen at one junction end.

TCRB libraries were constructed from RNA through three rounds of nested multiplex PCR following a modified ARM-PCR protocol with multiple V-beta primers and a C-beta primer. ProtoScript II Reverse Transcriptase and a C-beta primer were used to synthesize TCRB-specific cDNA from 0.4 to 0.6 ug total RNA. The description of the TCRB libraries did not include any unique molecular identifiers. In the third PCR, barcodes and adapters were added over about 25 cycles using Deep VentR (exo-) polymerase, and bands of 250-500 bp were then gel purified. An Illumina HiSeq 2500 generating 250 bp paired-end reads was used to sequence the TCRB libraries. Under the source paper's analysis protocol: The reads were cleaned with Trimmomatic, merged with FLASH and assigned V, D and J segments with MiGEC before being analyzed in VDJtools. Repertoire diversity was measured using the Shannon-Wiener diversity index, which was calculated with VDJtools. The public reads were reprocessed in TCRdb via fastp at Q25 and MiXCR, keeping in-frame beta chains. Identical CDR3 protein sequences are pooled into one entry, listed with their most common genes and DNA. TCRdb assigned the V and J calls; the authors' analysis was not used. Across this sample there are just over 9,000 distinct CDR3 sequences, with about 70% seen only once. The top ten clones comprise about three quarters of the sample.

The CDR3 has 16 amino acids, counting the end cysteine and phenylalanine. Only CDR3 DNA is held: 48 bases, read in frame from base 1. As encoded in the germline V gene (reference sequence), CDR1 is SGHAT while CDR2 is FQDESV. The TCR comes from a male donor with glioblastoma. Sequencing was done on a sample of brain tumor tissue. The V gene is TRBV11-1 and the J gene is TRBJ1-2; there is no confident call for the D gene. CDR3 region: CASRDLIHANDYGYTF. The sequenced DNA: TGTGCCAGCAGGGATCTCATACATGCGAATGACTATGGCTACACATTC.